This TCR beta chain was identified during a study of beta chain features in type 1 diabetes (dated by TCRdb to 2017 to 2018). As for the study more broadly: Patients and healthy donors did not differ in mean age, gender distribution, total cell number or subset yield. A total of around 100 million sorted cells were examined across all samples, and RNA yield correlated strongly with the number of cells per subset. The study compared the TCRB repertoires of sorted circulating CD4+ T cell subsets in recently diagnosed type 1 diabetes patients with those in matched healthy donors. Whereas all 30 or so donors provided naive and central memory subsets, regulatory and stem cell-like memory subsets were isolated from just 8 patients and roughly 8 healthy donors.

From a lookup of the germline V gene, CDR1 and CDR2 are LGHNA and YSLEER. The CDR3 goes from the cysteine to the phenylalanine over 15 residues. Only the CDR3 portion is preserved as DNA: 45 bases, with reading frame beginning at the first base. The junction shows trimming of 1 base on V and 0 bases on J, plus 10 bases between the germline ends. The entire isolated RNA was reverse transcribed using the High Capacity cDNA Reverse Transcription Kit, and thus expressed TCRB transcripts were sequenced. Deep immunoSEQ sequencing was applied to naive, central memory and regulatory T cell samples, giving an average of around 3.8 million total reads per sample. Sorted cells were lysed in RLT buffer, and RNA was extracted using DNase-treated RNeasy Micro or Mini kits according to cell number. To prevent cross-contamination, each cell subset was processed individually, whereas patient and healthy donor samples were processed jointly. The immunoSEQ multiplex PCR was used to amplify TCRB sequences from cDNA, generating 87-bp fragments that spanned the CDR3 region. Sequencing of the amplicons was done on the Illumina HiSeq platform. The authors' pipeline ran thus. Synthetic template baselines were used to correct PCR bias computationally, reads within Hamming distance 2 were collapsed together, and singletons that could not be merged were discarded. By aligning reads against IMGT, V, D and J genes, CDR3 length, and insertions or deletions at six rearrangement sites were assigned. Within each subset, clonotype counts were normalized to sorted cell number, after which true diversity and Gini coefficients were computed with the tcR R package. The overlap coefficient, calculated on TCRB nucleotide sequences, was used to quantify repertoire sharing. Out-of-frame TCRB sequences from naive cells were analyzed to stand in for the pre-selection repertoire. The source is immuneACCESS, and TCRdb retained only in-frame sequences with V and J called. Part of the clones is not carried over; for the studies checked, unresolved V genes explain less than half of this, and the remainder is unexplained. Clone size and V and J calls were adopted from that table, with D and trimming inferred from the DNA. Here the sample has roughly 340,000 clones; roughly 12% occur a single time. Together, the top ten hold 0.0095% to 0.013% of the sample.

Each donor gave one peripheral blood draw, approximately 0.11 L on average, collected into heparinised tubes. Naive, central memory, regulatory and stem cell-like memory CD4+ T cells were sorted on a BD FACSAria II using a panel including CD45RO, CCR7, CD25, CD127, CD95 and CD27. All sorted populations exceeded 95% purity. PBMCs were isolated right away by Lymphoprep density gradient centrifugation and were stained directly, without culture. So that batch effects would be minimized, each experiment stained and sorted samples in pairs, pairing one healthy donor with one patient. What the authors observed across the whole study: Sequencing cDNA rather than genomic DNA could over-represent highly expressing activated cells, although activation and CD3 levels did not differ between groups. A moderate but significant shortening of TCRB CDR3 length was observed in type 1 diabetes patients in all four CD4+ subsets. Only small numbers of individuals were included in the HLA sub-analyses, which left unresolved whether HLA type had any influence on TCRB rearrangement. Patients with type 1 diabetes made fewer insertions and deleted more nucleotides at VDJ recombination sites, implying thymic rearrangement abnormalities. PCR may preferentially amplify shorter templates, but because patient and control samples were amplified and corrected together, any resulting skew would affect both groups equally. Naive, central memory and regulatory TCRB repertoires appeared more similar among patients than among healthy donors.

As for this clone: What this receptor recognizes is not known. Base qualities are missing; no much larger clone stands one base away.

This receptor was taken from a woman aged 18-30 years with type 1 diabetes. Sequenced sample: naive CD4+ T cells from blood. Explained via the paper, the cell subset or site label denotes: true naive CD4+ T cells. The chain employs TRBV4-3 and TRBJ2-7; the D gene is perhaps TRBD1, from 6 matching bases. In nucleotide form, the sequence is TGCGCCAGCAGCCAAGTCCCACAGGGCTCCTACGAGCAGTACTTC. Its translation reads: CASSQVPQGSYEQYF.